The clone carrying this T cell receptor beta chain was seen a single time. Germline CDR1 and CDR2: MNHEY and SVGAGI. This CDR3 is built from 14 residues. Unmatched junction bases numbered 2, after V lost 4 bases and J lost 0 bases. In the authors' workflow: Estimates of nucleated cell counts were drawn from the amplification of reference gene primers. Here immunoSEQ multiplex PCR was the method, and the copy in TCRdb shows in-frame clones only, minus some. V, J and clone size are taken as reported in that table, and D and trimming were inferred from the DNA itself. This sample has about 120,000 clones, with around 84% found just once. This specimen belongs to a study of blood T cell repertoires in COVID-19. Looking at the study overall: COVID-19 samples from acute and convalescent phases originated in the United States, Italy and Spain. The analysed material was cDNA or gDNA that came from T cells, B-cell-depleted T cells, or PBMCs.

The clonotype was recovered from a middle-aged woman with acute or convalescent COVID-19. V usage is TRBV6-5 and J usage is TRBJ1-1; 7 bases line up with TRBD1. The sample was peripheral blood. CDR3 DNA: TGTGCCAGCAGTTCCGGGACAGTGAACACTGAAGCTTTCTTT. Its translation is CASSSGTVNTEAFF.